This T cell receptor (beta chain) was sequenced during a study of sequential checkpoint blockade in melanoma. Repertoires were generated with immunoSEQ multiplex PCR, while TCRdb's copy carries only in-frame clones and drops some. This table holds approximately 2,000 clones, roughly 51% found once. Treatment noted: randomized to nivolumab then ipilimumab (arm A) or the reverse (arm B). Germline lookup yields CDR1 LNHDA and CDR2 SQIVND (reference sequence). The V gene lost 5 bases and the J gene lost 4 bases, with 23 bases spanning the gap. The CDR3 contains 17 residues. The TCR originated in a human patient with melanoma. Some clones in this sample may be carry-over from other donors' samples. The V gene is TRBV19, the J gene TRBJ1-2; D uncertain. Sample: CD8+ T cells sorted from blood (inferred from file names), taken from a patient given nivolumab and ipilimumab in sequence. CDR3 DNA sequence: TGTGCCAGTAGTTGCTCTGAGGCAAATCGAAAGACCTATGGCTACACCTTC. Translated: CASSCSEANRKTYGYTF.